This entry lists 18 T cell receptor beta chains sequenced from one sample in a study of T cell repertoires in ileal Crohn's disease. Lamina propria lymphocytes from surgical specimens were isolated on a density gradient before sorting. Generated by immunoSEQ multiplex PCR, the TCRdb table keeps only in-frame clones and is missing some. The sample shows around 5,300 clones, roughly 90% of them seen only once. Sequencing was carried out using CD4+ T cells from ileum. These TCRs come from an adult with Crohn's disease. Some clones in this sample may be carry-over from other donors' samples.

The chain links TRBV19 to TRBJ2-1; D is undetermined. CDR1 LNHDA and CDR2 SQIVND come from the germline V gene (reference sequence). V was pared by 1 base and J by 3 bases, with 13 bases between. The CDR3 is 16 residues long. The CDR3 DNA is TGTGCCAGTAGTATAGTTGGCGGATTGTTCTACAATGAGCAGTTCTTC. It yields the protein CASSIVGGLFYNEQFF.

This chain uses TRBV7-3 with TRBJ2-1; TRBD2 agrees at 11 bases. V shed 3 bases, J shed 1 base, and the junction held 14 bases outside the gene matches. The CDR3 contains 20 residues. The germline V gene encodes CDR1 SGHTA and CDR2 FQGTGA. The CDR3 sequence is CASSFRPGTSGVFSYNEQFF. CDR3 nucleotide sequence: TGTGCCAGCAGCTTTCGACCCGGGACTAGCGGAGTCTTTTCCTACAATGAGCAGTTCTTC.

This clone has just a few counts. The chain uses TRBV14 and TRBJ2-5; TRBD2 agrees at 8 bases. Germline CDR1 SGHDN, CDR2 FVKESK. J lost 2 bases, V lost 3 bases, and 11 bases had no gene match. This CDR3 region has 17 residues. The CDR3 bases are TGTGCCAGCAGCCATCGGGGGGGAATAGAGTTACAAGAGACCCAGTACTTC. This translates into CASSHRGGIELQETQYF.

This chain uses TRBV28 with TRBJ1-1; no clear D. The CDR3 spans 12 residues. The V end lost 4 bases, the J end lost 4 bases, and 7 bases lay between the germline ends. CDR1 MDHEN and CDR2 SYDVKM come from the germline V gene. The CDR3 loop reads CASSSTGTEAFF. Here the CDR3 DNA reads TGTGCCAGCAGTTCGACGGGCACTGAAGCTTTCTTT.

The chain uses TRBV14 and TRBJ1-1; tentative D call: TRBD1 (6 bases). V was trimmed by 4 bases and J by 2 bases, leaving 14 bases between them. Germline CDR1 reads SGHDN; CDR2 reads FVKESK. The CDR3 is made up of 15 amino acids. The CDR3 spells CASSRGAGGNTEAFF. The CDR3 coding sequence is TGTGCCAGCAGCCGAGGGGCTGGGGGCAACACTGAAGCTTTCTTT.

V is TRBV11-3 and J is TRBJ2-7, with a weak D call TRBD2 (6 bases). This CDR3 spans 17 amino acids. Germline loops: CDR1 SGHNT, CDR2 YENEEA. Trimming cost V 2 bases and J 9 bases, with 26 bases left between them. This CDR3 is CASSLRVPGLPSHGQYF. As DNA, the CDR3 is TGTGCCAGCAGCTTACGAGTTCCGGGACTCCCCAGTCACGGGCAGTACTTC.

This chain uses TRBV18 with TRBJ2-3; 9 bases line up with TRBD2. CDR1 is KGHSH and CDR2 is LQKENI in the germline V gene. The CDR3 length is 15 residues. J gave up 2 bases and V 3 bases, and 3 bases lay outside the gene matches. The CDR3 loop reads CASSPLAGYTDTQYF. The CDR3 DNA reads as TGTGCCAGCTCACCGCTAGCGGGATACACAGATACGCAGTATTTT.

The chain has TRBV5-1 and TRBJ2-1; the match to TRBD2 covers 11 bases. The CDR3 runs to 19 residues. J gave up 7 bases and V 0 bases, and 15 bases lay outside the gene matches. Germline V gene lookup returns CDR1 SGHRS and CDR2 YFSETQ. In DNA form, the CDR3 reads TGCGCCAGCAGCTTGGAGGCTAGCGGGAGGCCCCCGCCCAGGAATGAGCAGTTCTTC. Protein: CASSLEASGRPPPRNEQFF.

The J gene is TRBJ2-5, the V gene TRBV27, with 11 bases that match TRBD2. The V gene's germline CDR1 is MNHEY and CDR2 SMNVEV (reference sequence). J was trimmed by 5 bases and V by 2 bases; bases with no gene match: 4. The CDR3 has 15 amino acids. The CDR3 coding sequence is TGTGCCAGCAGTTTACGGGCTAGCGGGAGGGAGACCCAGTACTTC. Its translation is CASSLRASGRETQYF.

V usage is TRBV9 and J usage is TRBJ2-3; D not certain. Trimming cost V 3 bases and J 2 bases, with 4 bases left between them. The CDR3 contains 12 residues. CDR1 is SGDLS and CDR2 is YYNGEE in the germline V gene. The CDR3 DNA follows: TGTGCCAGCAGCGCAAACACAGATACGCAGTATTTT. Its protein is CASSANTDTQYF.

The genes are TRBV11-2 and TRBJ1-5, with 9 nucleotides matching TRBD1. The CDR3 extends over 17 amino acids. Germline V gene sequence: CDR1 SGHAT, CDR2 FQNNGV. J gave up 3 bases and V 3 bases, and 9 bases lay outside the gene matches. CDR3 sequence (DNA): TGTGCCAGCAGCTTCGACAGGGGGTGGGGGATCAATCAGCCCCAGCATTTT. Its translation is CASSFDRGWGINQPQHF.

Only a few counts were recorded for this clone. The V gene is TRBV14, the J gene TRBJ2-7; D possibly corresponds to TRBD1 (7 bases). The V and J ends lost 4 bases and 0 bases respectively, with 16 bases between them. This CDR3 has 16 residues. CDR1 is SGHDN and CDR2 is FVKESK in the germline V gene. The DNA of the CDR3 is TGTGCCAGCAGCCGCGCAGGGGGAGGATTCTCCTACGAGCAGTACTTC. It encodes CASSRAGGGFSYEQYF.

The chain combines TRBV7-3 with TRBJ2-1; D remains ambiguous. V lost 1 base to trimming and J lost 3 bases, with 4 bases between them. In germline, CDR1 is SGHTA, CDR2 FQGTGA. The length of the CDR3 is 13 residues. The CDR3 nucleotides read TGTGCCAGCAGCTTAAACTTCTACAATGAGCAGTTCTTC. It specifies CASSLNFYNEQFF.

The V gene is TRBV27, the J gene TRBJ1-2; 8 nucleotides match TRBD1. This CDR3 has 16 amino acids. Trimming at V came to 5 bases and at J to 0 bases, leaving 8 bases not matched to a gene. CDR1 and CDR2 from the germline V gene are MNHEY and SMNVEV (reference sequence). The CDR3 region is CASSTGQGMANYGYTF. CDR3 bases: TGTGCCAGCAGTACCGGACAGGGAATGGCTAACTATGGCTACACCTTC.

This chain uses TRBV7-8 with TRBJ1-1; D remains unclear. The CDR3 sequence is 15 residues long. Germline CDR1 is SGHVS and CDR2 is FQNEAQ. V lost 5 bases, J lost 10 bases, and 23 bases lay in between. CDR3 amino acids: CASSPRPDSPMGAFF. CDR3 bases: TGTGCCAGCAGCCCCCGCCCCGACTCTCCAATGGGAGCTTTCTTT.

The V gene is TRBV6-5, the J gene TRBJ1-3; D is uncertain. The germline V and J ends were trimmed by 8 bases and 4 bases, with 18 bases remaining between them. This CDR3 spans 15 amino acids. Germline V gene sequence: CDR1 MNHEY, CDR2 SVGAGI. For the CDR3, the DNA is TGTGCCAGCCTTACCCGGGGAGCCCCAGGAAACACCATATATTTT. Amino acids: CASLTRGAPGNTIYF.

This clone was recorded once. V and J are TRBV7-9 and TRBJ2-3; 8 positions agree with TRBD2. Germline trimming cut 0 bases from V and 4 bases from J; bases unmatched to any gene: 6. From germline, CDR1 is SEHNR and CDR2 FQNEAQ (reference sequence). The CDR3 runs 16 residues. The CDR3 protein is CASSLAREGPSDTQYF. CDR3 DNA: TGTGCCAGCAGCTTAGCACGGGAGGGCCCGTCAGATACGCAGTATTTT.

The DNA for the CDR3 is TGTGCCAGCAGTGAAGTAAGGGGAATCAATCAGCCCCAGCATTTT. Protein sequence: CASSEVRGINQPQHF. The chain has TRBV2 and TRBJ1-5, with D possibly TRBD1 on 5 matching bases. The CDR3 sequence is 15 residues long. Trimming took off 1 base at V and 3 bases at J, with 10 bases between the two ends. Germline loops: CDR1 SNHLY, CDR2 FYNNEI.